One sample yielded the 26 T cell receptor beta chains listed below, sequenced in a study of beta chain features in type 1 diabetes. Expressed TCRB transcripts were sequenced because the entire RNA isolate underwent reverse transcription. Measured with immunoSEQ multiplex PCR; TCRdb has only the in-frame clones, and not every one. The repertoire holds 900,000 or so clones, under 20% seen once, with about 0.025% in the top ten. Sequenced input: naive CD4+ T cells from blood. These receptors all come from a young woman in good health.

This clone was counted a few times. The CDR3 sequence: CASSSKQGEGQYF. DNA of the CDR3: TGTGCCAGCAGCTCAAAACAGGGGGAGGGACAGTACTTC. The V gene is TRBV5-4, the J gene TRBJ2-4; D perhaps matches TRBD1 (8 bases). Deletions cut 3 bases from V and 13 bases from J, with 17 bases between. The CDR3 is 13 residues long. Germline CDR1 SGHNT, CDR2 YYREEE (reference sequence).

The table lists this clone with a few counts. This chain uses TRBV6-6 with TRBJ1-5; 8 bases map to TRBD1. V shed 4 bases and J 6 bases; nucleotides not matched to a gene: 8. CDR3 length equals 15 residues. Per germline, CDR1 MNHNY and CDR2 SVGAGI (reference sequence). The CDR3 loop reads CASSFGQGNGQPQHF. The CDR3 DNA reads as TGTGCCAGCAGTTTTGGACAGGGTAATGGTCAGCCCCAGCATTTT.

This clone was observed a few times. CDR3 in amino acids: CASSPRQDGYEQYF. CDR3 bases: TGTGCCAGCAGCCCTCGACAGGACGGATACGAGCAGTACTTC. J is TRBJ2-7 and V is TRBV13; D may be TRBD1 (6 bases). V was clipped by 5 bases and J by 4 bases, with 15 bases between them. Germline CDR1 reads PRHDT; CDR2 reads FYEKMQ (reference sequence). The CDR3 covers 14 residues.

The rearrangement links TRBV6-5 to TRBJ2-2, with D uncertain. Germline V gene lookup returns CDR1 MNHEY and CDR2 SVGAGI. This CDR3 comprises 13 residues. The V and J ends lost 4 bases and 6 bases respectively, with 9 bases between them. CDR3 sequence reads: CASSFHRAGELFF. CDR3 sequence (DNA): TGTGCCAGCAGTTTTCACAGAGCCGGGGAGCTGTTTTTT.

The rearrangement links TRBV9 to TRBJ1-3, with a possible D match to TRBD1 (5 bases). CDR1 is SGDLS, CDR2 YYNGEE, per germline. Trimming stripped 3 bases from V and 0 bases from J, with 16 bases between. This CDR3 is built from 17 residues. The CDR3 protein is CASSEGLTGISGNTIYF. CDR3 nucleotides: TGTGCCAGCAGCGAAGGGCTCACAGGAATCTCTGGAAACACCATATATTTT.

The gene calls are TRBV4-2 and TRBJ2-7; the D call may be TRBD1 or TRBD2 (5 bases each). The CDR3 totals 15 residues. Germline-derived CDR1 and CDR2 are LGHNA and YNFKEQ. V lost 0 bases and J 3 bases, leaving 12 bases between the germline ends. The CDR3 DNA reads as TGTGCCAGCAGCCAAGATGTGGGGGAGAGCTACGAGCAGTACTTC. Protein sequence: CASSQDVGESYEQYF.

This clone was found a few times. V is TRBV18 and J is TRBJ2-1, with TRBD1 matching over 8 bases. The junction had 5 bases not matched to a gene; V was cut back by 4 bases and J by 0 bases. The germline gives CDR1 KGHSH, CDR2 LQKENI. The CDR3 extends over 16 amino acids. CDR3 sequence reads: CASSRQGTRSYNEQFF. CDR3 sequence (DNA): TGTGCCAGCTCACGACAGGGGACCCGCTCCTACAATGAGCAGTTCTTC.

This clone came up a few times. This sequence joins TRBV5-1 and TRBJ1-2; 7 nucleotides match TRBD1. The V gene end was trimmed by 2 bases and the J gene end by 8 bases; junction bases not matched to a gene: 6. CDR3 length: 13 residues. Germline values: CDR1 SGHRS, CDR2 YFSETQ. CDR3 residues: CASSLQGLSGYTF. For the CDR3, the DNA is TGCGCCAGCAGCTTACAGGGGTTAAGCGGCTACACCTTC.

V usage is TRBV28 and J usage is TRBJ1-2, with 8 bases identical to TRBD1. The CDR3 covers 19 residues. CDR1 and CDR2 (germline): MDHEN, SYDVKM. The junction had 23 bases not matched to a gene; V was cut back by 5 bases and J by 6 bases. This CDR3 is CASSPSRWRTGTLSDGYTF. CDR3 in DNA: TGTGCCAGCAGTCCTAGCCGCTGGAGGACAGGGACATTATCGGATGGCTACACCTTC.

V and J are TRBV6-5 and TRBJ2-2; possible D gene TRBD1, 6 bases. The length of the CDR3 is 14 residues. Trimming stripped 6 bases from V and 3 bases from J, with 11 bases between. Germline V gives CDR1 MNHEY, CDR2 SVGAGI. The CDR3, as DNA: TGTGCCAGCAGCCGACAGGAGTACACCGGGGAGCTGTTTTTT. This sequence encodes CASSRQEYTGELFF.

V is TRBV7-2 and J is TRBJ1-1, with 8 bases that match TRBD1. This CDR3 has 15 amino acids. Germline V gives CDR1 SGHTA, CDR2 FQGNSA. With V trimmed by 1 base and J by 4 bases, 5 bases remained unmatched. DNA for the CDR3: TGTGCCAGCAGCTTAGTTGGACAGGGATTCACTGAAGCTTTCTTT. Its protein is CASSLVGQGFTEAFF.

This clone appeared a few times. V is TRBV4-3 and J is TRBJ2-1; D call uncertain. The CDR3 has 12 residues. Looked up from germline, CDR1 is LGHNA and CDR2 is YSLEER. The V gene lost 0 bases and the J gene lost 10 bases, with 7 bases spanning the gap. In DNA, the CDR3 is TGCGCCAGCAGCCAAGACTGGGGAGAGCAGTTCTTC. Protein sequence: CASSQDWGEQFF.

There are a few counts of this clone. The CDR3 protein is CATTGQSQETQYF. CDR3 bases: TGTGCCACCACAGGACAGAGTCAAGAGACCCAGTACTTC. The rearrangement uses TRBV10-3 and TRBJ2-5, with a tentative D call TRBD1 (6 bases). The germline CDR1 and CDR2 sequences are ENHRY and SYGVKD. Trimming left V 10 bases short and J 2 bases short, with 14 bases between. The CDR3 loop spans 13 amino acids.

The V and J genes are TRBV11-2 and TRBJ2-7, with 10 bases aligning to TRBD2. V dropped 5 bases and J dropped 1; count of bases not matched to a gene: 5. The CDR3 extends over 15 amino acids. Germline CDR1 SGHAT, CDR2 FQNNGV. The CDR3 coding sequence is TGTGCCAGCAGCGCCAGACTAGCGGGTTCCTACGAGCAGTACTTC. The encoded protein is CASSARLAGSYEQYF.

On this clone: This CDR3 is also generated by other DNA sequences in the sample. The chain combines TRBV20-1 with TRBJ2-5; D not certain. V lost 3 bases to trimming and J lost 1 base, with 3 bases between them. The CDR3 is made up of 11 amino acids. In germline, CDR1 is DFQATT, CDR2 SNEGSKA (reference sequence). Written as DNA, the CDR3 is TGCAGTGCTAGGCTCCAAGAGACCCAGTACTTC. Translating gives CSARLQETQYF.

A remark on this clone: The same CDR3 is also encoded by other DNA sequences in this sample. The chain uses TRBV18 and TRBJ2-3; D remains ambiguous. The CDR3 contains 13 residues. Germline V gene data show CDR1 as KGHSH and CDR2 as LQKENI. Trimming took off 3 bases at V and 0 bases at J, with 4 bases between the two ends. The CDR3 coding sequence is TGTGCCAGCTCACCCTTAAGCACAGATACGCAGTATTTT. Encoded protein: CASSPLSTDTQYF.

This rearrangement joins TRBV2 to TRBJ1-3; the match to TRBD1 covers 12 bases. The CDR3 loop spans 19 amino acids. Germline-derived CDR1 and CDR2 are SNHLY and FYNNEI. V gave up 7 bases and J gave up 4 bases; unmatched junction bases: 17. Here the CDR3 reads CASTRRVWGQGARGNTIYF. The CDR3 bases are TGTGCCAGCACGAGGAGGGTATGGGGACAGGGGGCTCGCGGAAACACCATATATTTT.

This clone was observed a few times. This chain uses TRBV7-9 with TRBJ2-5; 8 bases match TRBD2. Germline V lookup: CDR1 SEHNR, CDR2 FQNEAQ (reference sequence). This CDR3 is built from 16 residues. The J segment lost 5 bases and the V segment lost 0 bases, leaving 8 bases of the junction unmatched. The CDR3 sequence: CASSLAGAGDRETQYF. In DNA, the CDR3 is TGTGCCAGCAGCTTAGCAGGAGCGGGAGATAGGGAGACCCAGTACTTC.

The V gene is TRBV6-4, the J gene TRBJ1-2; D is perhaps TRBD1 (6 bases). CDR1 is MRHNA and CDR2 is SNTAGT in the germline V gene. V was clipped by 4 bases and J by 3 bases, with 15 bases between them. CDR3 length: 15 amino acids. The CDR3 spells CASSVHLGAHYGYTF. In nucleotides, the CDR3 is TGTGCCAGCAGTGTTCACCTGGGGGCACACTATGGCTACACCTTC.

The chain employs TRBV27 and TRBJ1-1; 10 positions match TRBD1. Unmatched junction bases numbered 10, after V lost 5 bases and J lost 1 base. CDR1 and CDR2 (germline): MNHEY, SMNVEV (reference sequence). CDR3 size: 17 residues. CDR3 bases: TGTGCCAGCAGTAAGGAGCGGACAGGGGGGGCGAACACTGAAGCTTTCTTT. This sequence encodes CASSKERTGGANTEAFF.

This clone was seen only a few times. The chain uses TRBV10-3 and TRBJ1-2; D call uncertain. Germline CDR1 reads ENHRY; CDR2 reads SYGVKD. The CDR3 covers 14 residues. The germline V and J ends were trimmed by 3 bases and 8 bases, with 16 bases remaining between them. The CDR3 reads CAISDVANSEGYTF. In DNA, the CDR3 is TGTGCCATCAGTGACGTTGCCAACTCGGAGGGCTACACCTTC.

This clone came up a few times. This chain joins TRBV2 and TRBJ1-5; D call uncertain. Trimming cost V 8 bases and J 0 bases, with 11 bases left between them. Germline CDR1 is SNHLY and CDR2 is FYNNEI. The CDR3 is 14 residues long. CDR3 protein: CASSTRYSNQPQHF. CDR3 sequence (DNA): TGTGCCAGCTCTACAAGATATAGCAATCAGCCCCAGCATTTT.

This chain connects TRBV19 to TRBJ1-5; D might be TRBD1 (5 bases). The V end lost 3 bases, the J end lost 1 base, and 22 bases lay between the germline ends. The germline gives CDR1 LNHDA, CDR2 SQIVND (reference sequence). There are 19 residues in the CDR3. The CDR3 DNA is TGTGCCAGTAGTATGGGGGTCGGCGATTATGGACTCAGCAATCAGCCCCAGCATTTT. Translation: CASSMGVGDYGLSNQPQHF.

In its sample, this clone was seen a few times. CDR3 sequence (DNA): TGTGCCAGCAGCTTAGCTTCCCCCGCGACCCCCCGGGAAGCTTTCTTT. Amino acid sequence: CASSLASPATPREAFF. The chain couples TRBV7-9 to TRBJ1-1, with D unresolved. V lost 0 bases to trimming and J lost 8 bases, with 19 bases between them. The CDR3 is 16 amino acids. Germline V lookup: CDR1 SEHNR, CDR2 FQNEAQ (reference sequence).

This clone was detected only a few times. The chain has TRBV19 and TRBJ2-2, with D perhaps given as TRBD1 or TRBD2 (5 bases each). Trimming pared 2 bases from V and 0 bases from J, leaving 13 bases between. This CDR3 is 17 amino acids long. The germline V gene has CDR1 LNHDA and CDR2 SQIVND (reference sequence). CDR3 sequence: CASSIYSGTPNTGELFF. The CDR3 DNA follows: TGTGCCAGTAGTATATACTCAGGGACCCCGAACACCGGGGAGCTGTTTTTT. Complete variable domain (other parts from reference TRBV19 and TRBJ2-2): DGGITQSPKYLFRKEGQNVTLSCEQNLNHDAMYWYRQDPGQGLRLIYYSQIVNDFQKGDIAEGYSVSREKKESFPLTVTSAQKNPTAFYLCASSIYSGTPNTGELFFGEGSRLTVL.

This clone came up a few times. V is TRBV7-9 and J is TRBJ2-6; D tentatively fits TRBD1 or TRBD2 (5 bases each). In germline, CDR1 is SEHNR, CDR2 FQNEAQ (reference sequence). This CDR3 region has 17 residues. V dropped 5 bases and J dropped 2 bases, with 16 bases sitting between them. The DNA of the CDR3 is TGTGCCAGCAGCCCAGAGGAAGAGGGGACTGGGGCCAACGTCCTGACTTTC. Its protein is CASSPEEEGTGANVLTF.